What follows are 8 T cell receptor beta chains derived from one specimen sequenced in a study of blood T cell repertoires in COVID-19. Only in-frame clones appear in the TCRdb table, and some are missing; sequencing was by immunoSEQ multiplex PCR. This repertoire shows about 310,000 clones, about 90% found once; its top ten account for about 9.4%. The sample consisted of PBMCs or T cells enriched from blood (not recorded which). These receptor sequences come from a woman in her twenties or thirties who had recovered from COVID-19.

This clone came up once. The chain links TRBV29-1 to TRBJ1-5; 7 bases are shared with TRBD1. V dropped 6 bases and J dropped 7; count of bases not matched to a gene: 6. The length of the CDR3 is 12 residues. Germline V gene lookup returns CDR1 SQVTM and CDR2 ANQGSEA. The CDR3 nucleotides are TGCAGCGTCGTAATACAGGGGCAGCCCCAGCATTTT. The encoded protein is CSVVIQGQPQHF.

A few counts support this clone. The chain carries TRBV10-3 and TRBJ1-1, with D perhaps TRBD1 (5 bases). Per the germline V gene, CDR1 is ENHRY and CDR2 is SYGVKD. The CDR3 is made up of 13 amino acids. Trimming took 2 bases from V and 7 from J, leaving 11 bases between them. The CDR3 region is CAISETGASEAFF. The CDR3 DNA follows: TGTGCCATCAGTGAGACAGGCGCTAGTGAAGCTTTCTTT.

The chain carries TRBV28 and TRBJ2-5; the match to TRBD1 covers 8 bases. V shed 3 bases, J shed 7 bases, and the junction held 7 bases outside the gene matches. From germline, CDR1 is MDHEN and CDR2 SYDVKM. This CDR3 is 14 amino acids long. CDR3 sequence: CASSFWTGSGTQYF. DNA of the CDR3: TGTGCCAGCAGTTTCTGGACAGGGTCGGGGACCCAGTACTTC.

The V and J genes are TRBV28 and TRBJ1-5, with D perhaps TRBD1 (6 bases). Germline CDR1 MDHEN, CDR2 SYDVKM. CDR3 size: 13 residues. V was clipped by 8 bases and J by 6 bases, with 14 bases between them. The CDR3 bases are TGTGCCAGCCGCCGGGGGGGCATTCAGCCCCAGCATTTT. Its translation: CASRRGGIQPQHF.

The V call is TRBV27, the J call TRBJ1-1; weak D call: TRBD1 (5 bases). Germline V gene data show CDR1 as MNHEY and CDR2 as SMNVEV (reference sequence). The CDR3 covers 11 residues. V shed 7 bases and J shed 4 bases, with 7 bases lying between them. As DNA, the CDR3 is TGTGCCAGCACAGACAGCACTGAAGCTTTCTTT. This codes for CASTDSTEAFF.

The chain joins TRBV27 to TRBJ1-2; D unclear. Per germline, CDR1 MNHEY and CDR2 SMNVEV (reference sequence). Trimming left V 3 bases short and J 4 bases short, with 15 bases between. The CDR3 has 15 amino acids. CDR3 sequence reads: CASSLREKSIYGYTF. The CDR3, as DNA: TGTGCCAGCAGTTTGAGGGAGAAATCGATCTATGGCTACACCTTC.

The genes are TRBV19 and TRBJ1-2; 7 nucleotides line up with TRBD1. The V gene end was trimmed by 11 bases and the J gene end by 4 bases; junction bases not matched to a gene: 10. Germline V CDR1 and CDR2: LNHDA, SQIVND (reference sequence). CDR3 length equals 13 residues. DNA for the CDR3: TGTGCCTCCGGGGACAGTACAGCCTATGGCTACACCTTC. Residues: CASGDSTAYGYTF.

This clone is a singleton in its sample. The chain carries TRBV5-8 and TRBJ2-1, with a possible D match to TRBD2 (6 bases). Trimming removed 0 bases at V and 9 bases at J, with 10 bases between. The CDR3 covers 13 residues. Per germline, CDR1 SGHTS and CDR2 YDEGEE. CDR3 amino acids: CASSLGGISEQFF. The CDR3 bases are TGTGCCAGCAGCTTGGGCGGGATAAGTGAGCAGTTCTTC.